One and the same sample provided the 31 T cell receptor beta chains below, sequenced in a study of T cell responses to AZD1222 COVID-19 vaccine. Produced via immunoSEQ multiplex PCR; TCRdb's table is partial and in-frame only. The sample carries about 100,000 clones, 70% to 90% recorded once. The sample consisted of peripheral blood, taken on day 0 of AZD1222 vaccination. These TCRs come from an adult in good health.

The chain carries TRBV4-2 and TRBJ2-7, with TRBD2 as a possible D gene (6 bases). The CDR3 length is 13 residues. Trimming pared 10 bases from V and 4 bases from J, leaving 17 bases between. Germline V lookup: CDR1 LGHNA, CDR2 YNFKEQ. The CDR3 spells CATSPGGKYEQYF. The CDR3 DNA reads TGTGCCACCTCACCTGGCGGGAAGTACGAGCAGTACTTC.

Only a few counts were recorded for this clone. This chain joins TRBV4-2 and TRBJ2-7; D assignment may be TRBD1 or TRBD2 (5 bases each). Germline CDR1 LGHNA, CDR2 YNFKEQ. V lost 1 base to trimming and J lost 7 bases, with 11 bases between them. CDR3 length equals 13 residues. This CDR3 reads CASSQGGAKEQYF. DNA for the CDR3: TGTGCCAGCAGCCAAGGAGGGGCGAAGGAGCAGTACTTC.

Worth noting for this clone: At one end the junction does not follow the germline gene, possibly because of a read error. The chain recombines TRBV5-4 with TRBJ2-5, with unresolved D. The germline CDR1 and CDR2 sequences are SGHNT and YYREEE (reference sequence). CDR3 length equals 13 residues. The CDR3 nucleotides are TGTGCCAGCAGCCAGGAAAACCATGAGACCCAGTACTTC. It specifies CASSQENHETQYF.

This chain joins TRBV18 and TRBJ2-1; 8 nucleotides align to TRBD1. Germline V lookup: CDR1 KGHSH, CDR2 LQKENI. V shed 4 bases, J shed 7 bases, and the junction held 9 bases outside the gene matches. This CDR3 region has 15 residues. CDR3: CASSRQGISKNEQFF. The CDR3 coding sequence is TGTGCCAGCTCACGACAGGGGATCTCCAAGAATGAGCAGTTCTTC.

The chain combines TRBV3-1 (or the pseudogene TRBV3-2) with TRBJ2-1; D remains ambiguous. Germline V gene sequence: CDR1 LGHDT, CDR2 YNNKEL (reference sequence). V lost 0 bases, J lost 5 bases, and 8 bases lay in between. The CDR3 spans 14 residues. As DNA, the CDR3 is TGTGCCAGCAGCCAAGATTTAGTAAACAATGAGCAGTTCTTC. Encoded protein: CASSQDLVNNEQFF.

This clone was detected only once. V and J are TRBV5-4 and TRBJ2-1; D may be TRBD2 (6 bases). V lost 0 bases and J 5 bases, leaving 12 bases between the germline ends. CDR1 and CDR2 (germline): SGHNT, YYREEE (reference sequence). CDR3 size: 15 residues. Here the CDR3 DNA reads TGTGCCAGCAGCTTGGACTGGGACTCAGACAATGAGCAGTTCTTC. Its translation: CASSLDWDSDNEQFF.

The chain couples TRBV21-1 to TRBJ2-7. TRBV21-1 is a listed pseudogene. The CDR3 contains 13 residues. The CDR3 here is CASSPRRFEEQYF. The DNA for the CDR3 is TGTGCCAGCAGCCCAAGGCGATTTGAAGAGCAGTACTTC.

DNA of the CDR3: TGTGCCAGCAGCTTAGTCCGGGGAATAGGTCGAAACACCATATATTTT. Protein: CASSLVRGIGRNTIYF. The chain combines TRBV11-2 with TRBJ1-3, with D uncertain. V lost 1 base and J lost 5, with 15 bases in between. The CDR3 extends over 16 amino acids. CDR1 is SGHAT and CDR2 is FQNNGV in the germline V gene.

The chain carries TRBV20-1 and TRBJ1-2, with TRBD1 as a possible D gene (5 bases). The CDR3 is 11 amino acids. The ends were cut back, 3 bases at V and 9 bases at J, with 11 bases in the middle. Germline V gene sequence: CDR1 DFQATT, CDR2 SNEGSKA (reference sequence). CDR3 nucleotide sequence: TGCAGTGCTAGTAGGGGAAAACGCTACACCTTC. Translated, it gives CSASRGKRYTF.

This chain joins TRBV7-9 and TRBJ2-3, with 10 bases matching TRBD1. The length of the CDR3 is 15 residues. With V trimmed by 5 bases and J by 4 bases, 6 bases remained unmatched. CDR1 is SEHNR, CDR2 FQNEAQ, per germline (reference sequence). The CDR3 region is CASSPDRGRADTQYF. CDR3 sequence (DNA): TGTGCCAGCAGCCCCGACAGGGGGCGGGCAGATACGCAGTATTTT.

The chain combines TRBV7-2 with TRBJ1-4, with a tentative D call TRBD1 (5 bases). The CDR3 runs to 14 residues. V lost 4 bases and J 8 bases, leaving 14 bases between the germline ends. Germline V lookup: CDR1 SGHTA, CDR2 FQGNSA. The chain's CDR3 is CASSSGTAREKLFF. CDR3 nucleotides: TGTGCCAGCAGCTCCGGGACGGCGAGGGAAAAACTGTTTTTT.

V is TRBV5-1 and J is TRBJ2-5; the match to TRBD2 covers 7 bases. With 3 bases clipped from V and 1 base from J, the junction kept 9 bases outside the gene matches. The V gene's germline CDR1 is SGHRS and CDR2 YFSETQ. This CDR3 is 16 amino acids long. CDR3 bases: TGCGCCAGCAGCTCCGAAGGAGCGGGGCCCCAAGAGACCCAGTACTTC. Translation gives CASSSEGAGPQETQYF.

CDR3: CASSLGAGRNTEAFF. DNA for the CDR3: TGTGCCAGCAGCTTAGGCGCCGGTAGGAACACTGAAGCTTTCTTT. J is TRBJ1-1 and V is TRBV11-3; no clear D. This CDR3 contains 15 residues. Trimming cost V 1 base and J 1 base, with 10 bases left between them. Per the germline V gene, CDR1 is SGHNT and CDR2 is YENEEA.

J is TRBJ2-1 and V is TRBV12-3 or TRBV12-4, with D unresolved. The CDR3 consists of 13 residues. V was cut by 6 bases and J by 3 bases, with 9 bases left in between. The CDR3 region is CASSPASYNEQFF. The CDR3 nucleotides are TGTGCCAGCAGCCCCGCTAGCTACAATGAGCAGTTCTTC.

The chain's CDR3 is CASQVGGISEQFF. CDR3 sequence (DNA): TGTGCCTCCCAGGTTGGGGGCATTAGTGAGCAGTTCTTC. The gene calls are TRBV12-3 or TRBV12-4 and TRBJ2-1; possible D gene TRBD1, 6 bases. V lost 11 bases to trimming and J lost 9 bases, with 20 bases between them. This CDR3 contains 13 residues.

The V and J genes are TRBV28 and TRBJ2-3; 9 nucleotides line up with TRBD2. J gave up 13 bases and V 2 bases, and 7 bases lay outside the gene matches. Looked up from germline, CDR1 is MDHEN and CDR2 is SYDVKM. This CDR3 contains 13 residues. As DNA, the CDR3 is TGTGCCAGCAGTTTAGTCGCGGGGGGGAGGGAGTATTTT. Protein product: CASSLVAGGREYF.

The chain uses TRBV6-1 and TRBJ1-2; D is ambiguous. Germline loops: CDR1 MNHNS, CDR2 SASEGT. Deletions cut 0 bases from V and 8 bases from J, with 22 bases between. The CDR3 is 17 amino acids. CDR3 in DNA: TGTGCCAGCAGTGAAGCGCTAGGGCGGCCCTTGGGAAGAGGCTACACCTTC. It codes for CASSEALGRPLGRGYTF.

This sequence joins TRBV12-3 or TRBV12-4 and TRBJ2-5; no clear D. With 8 bases removed from V and 9 bases from J, the gap between germline ends came to 13 bases. The CDR3 extends over 11 amino acids. The CDR3 is CASGPMSAQYF. The CDR3, as DNA: TGTGCCAGCGGTCCTATGTCGGCCCAGTACTTC.

The CDR3 DNA is TGTGCCTGGAGTGTCAGTTCTAGCACAGATACGCAGTATTTT. Translating gives CAWSVSSSTDTQYF. V is TRBV30 and J is TRBJ2-3, with no clear D. CDR3 length: 14 residues. The germline V and J ends were trimmed by 0 bases and 0 bases, with 7 bases remaining between them. Germline V gives CDR1 GTSNPN, CDR2 SVGIG (reference sequence).

The rearrangement joins TRBV6-5 to TRBJ1-1; 7 bases align to TRBD1. Germline-derived CDR1 and CDR2 are MNHEY and SVGAGI. V was pared by 6 bases and J by 0 bases, with 7 bases of the junction left unmatched. The CDR3 is 15 residues long. The CDR3 nucleotides read TGTGCCAGCAGAACGGGACAGCACTTGAACACTGAAGCTTTCTTT. This sequence encodes CASRTGQHLNTEAFF.

The chain recombines TRBV28 with TRBJ1-3; D perhaps matches TRBD1 (6 bases). Germline-derived CDR1 and CDR2 are MDHEN and SYDVKM. The CDR3 is 18 amino acids. Trimming pared 1 base from V and 7 bases from J, leaving 23 bases between. The CDR3 region is CASSLYPETGSVGNTIYF. As DNA, the CDR3 is TGTGCCAGCAGTTTATACCCAGAAACAGGGAGTGTAGGCAACACCATATATTTT.

The chain is built from TRBV21-1 and TRBJ2-7; TRBD1 reflects the table's D call only, with no check against the DNA. TRBV21-1 constitutes a pseudogene. The CDR3 sequence is 14 residues long. The DNA for the CDR3 is TGTGCCAGCAGCAAAGCGGCAGGTAGTTACGAGCAGTACTTC. Its protein product is CASSKAAGSYEQYF.

This chain connects TRBV5-1 to TRBJ1-5, with unresolved D. This CDR3 region has 15 residues. The germline gives CDR1 SGHRS, CDR2 YFSETQ. Trimming took 4 bases from V and 0 from J, leaving 11 bases between them. In DNA, the CDR3 is TGCGCCAGCAGCCCGGGAGACAATAGCAATCAGCCCCAGCATTTT. Residues: CASSPGDNSNQPQHF.

The chain has TRBV7-2 and TRBJ1-2; 7 positions match TRBD1. The germline V gene has CDR1 SGHTA and CDR2 FQGNSA. The junction had 7 bases not matched to a gene; V was cut back by 6 bases and J by 3 bases. This CDR3 region has 14 residues. The CDR3 nucleotides read TGTGCCAGCAGTCACAGGGGTGCGGACTATGGCTACACCTTC. It is translated as CASSHRGADYGYTF.

The rearrangement joins TRBV10-3 to TRBJ1-5, with 7 bases aligning to TRBD1. CDR3 size: 17 residues. Germline V gene lookup returns CDR1 ENHRY and CDR2 SYGVKD. The ends lost 6 bases at V and 0 bases at J; junction bases unmatched: 11. CDR3 nucleotides: TGTGCCATCAGGTCTGATAACAGGGGTGGTAGCAATCAGCCCCAGCATTTT. Protein: CAIRSDNRGGSNQPQHF.

The chain employs TRBV5-6 and TRBJ1-1; no firm D call. Germline lookup yields CDR1 SGHDT and CDR2 YYEEEE. With 3 bases removed from V and 0 bases from J, the gap between germline ends came to 9 bases. The CDR3 is 14 amino acids. In nucleotides, the CDR3 is TGTGCCAGCAGCTCTGCAGGATTGAACACTGAAGCTTTCTTT. Its protein product is CASSSAGLNTEAFF.

This clone has only one observation. The chain combines TRBV6-6 with TRBJ2-3, with D tentatively TRBD2 (6 bases). The CDR3 loop spans 14 amino acids. Germline V gene sequence: CDR1 MNHNY, CDR2 SVGAGI (reference sequence). The germline V and J ends were trimmed by 6 bases and 5 bases, with 15 bases remaining between them. CDR3 sequence: CASRKGQGGDTQYF. The CDR3, as DNA: TGTGCCAGCAGAAAGGGTCAGGGAGGAGATACGCAGTATTTT.

This chain uses TRBV28 with TRBJ1-1; maybe TRBD1 (6 bases). V lost 3 bases and J lost 1, with 12 bases in between. This CDR3 region has 15 residues. Per the germline V gene, CDR1 is MDHEN and CDR2 is SYDVKM. This CDR3 is CASSLGGGWNTEAFF. As DNA, the CDR3 is TGTGCCAGCAGTTTGGGGGGGGGCTGGAACACTGAAGCTTTCTTT.

The genes are TRBV4-3 and TRBJ2-7; D might be TRBD1 or TRBD2, each matching 5 bases. V shed 4 bases and J shed 4 bases, with 17 bases lying between them. CDR1 and CDR2 from the germline V gene are LGHNA and YSLEER. The CDR3 consists of 15 residues. The CDR3 is CASSPSGQGNYEQYF. The CDR3 bases are TGCGCCAGCAGCCCCTCGGGGCAGGGTAATTACGAGCAGTACTTC.

This clone showed up just a few times. The genes are TRBV9 and TRBJ2-1; 10 bases fit TRBD1. Germline V lookup: CDR1 SGDLS, CDR2 YYNGEE. The V segment lost 3 bases and the J segment 9 bases; nucleotides outside the gene matches: 9. The CDR3 is made up of 15 amino acids. The CDR3 loop is CASSGGTGANIEQFF. Written as DNA, the CDR3 is TGTGCCAGCAGCGGGGGGACAGGGGCAAACATTGAGCAGTTCTTC.

This chain joins TRBV6-5 and TRBJ1-1; D is uncertain. The CDR3 runs to 14 residues. Germline-derived CDR1 and CDR2 are MNHEY and SVGAGI. Between the trimmed V and J ends, which lost 6 bases and 1 base, there was a span of 12 bases. As DNA, the CDR3 is TGTGCCAGCAGGAACGGACCGAAGAACACTGAAGCTTTCTTT. As protein: CASRNGPKNTEAFF.